These 5 T cell receptor beta chains were all obtained from the same sample, sequenced in a study of shared clonotypes between healthy human individuals. Method: immunoSEQ multiplex PCR; TCRdb's copy keeps in-frame clones and lacks some. The sample includes 2 million to 2.5 million clones, approximately 95% of them seen just once. CD45RO negativity and positive selection for CCR7 defined naive CD8 cells, a population that excluded terminally differentiated effector memory CD45RA+ cells. The specimen sequenced was naive CD8+ T cells sorted from blood. The source is a man aged 18 to 30 in good health.

This sequence joins TRBV9 and TRBJ2-7; a weak D match, TRBD1 (6 bases). Germline-derived CDR1 and CDR2 are SGDLS and YYNGEE. This CDR3 region has 15 residues. Between the trimmed V and J ends, which lost 4 bases and 1 base, there was a span of 15 bases. As DNA, the CDR3 is TGTGCCAGCAGCCGTACAGGACAGATGTCCTACGAGCAGTACTTC. This gives the protein CASSRTGQMSYEQYF.

V usage is TRBV7-2 and J usage is TRBJ2-7; 11 bases map to TRBD2. The junction had 8 bases not matched to a gene; V was cut back by 2 bases and J by 5 bases. This CDR3 spans 16 amino acids. Germline values: CDR1 SGHTA, CDR2 FQGNSA. The CDR3 sequence: CASSLLAGGQGNEQYF. The DNA for the CDR3 is TGTGCCAGCAGCTTACTAGCGGGAGGACAGGGAAACGAGCAGTACTTC.

The chain employs TRBV5-1 and TRBJ2-5; 9 positions agree with TRBD2. The V segment lost 4 bases and the J segment 1 base; nucleotides outside the gene matches: 11. Per germline, CDR1 SGHRS and CDR2 YFSETQ. This CDR3 spans 17 amino acids. The CDR3 here is CASSQEGTSPFQETQYF. CDR3 bases: TGCGCCAGCAGCCAGGAAGGGACTAGCCCTTTCCAAGAGACCCAGTACTTC.

This clone was detected once. The chain employs TRBV7-2 and TRBJ2-5, with D perhaps TRBD2 (6 bases). The CDR3 contains 16 residues. The V and J ends lost 5 bases and 5 bases respectively, with 21 bases between them. CDR1 is SGHTA, CDR2 FQGNSA, per germline. This CDR3 reads CASSHPSGESTETQYF. The DNA for the CDR3 is TGTGCCAGCAGCCACCCCTCGGGGGAGAGTACGGAGACCCAGTACTTC.

This clone was seen a single time. This may come from a read error, since a much larger clone is one base off. The chain recombines TRBV6-6 with TRBJ1-4; D not resolved. The germline gives CDR1 MNHNY, CDR2 SVGAGI (reference sequence). This CDR3 has 12 residues. This CDR3 is CANSYADARLFF. The CDR3 coding sequence is TGTGCCAACAGTTACGCGGACGCTAGACTGTTTTTT.